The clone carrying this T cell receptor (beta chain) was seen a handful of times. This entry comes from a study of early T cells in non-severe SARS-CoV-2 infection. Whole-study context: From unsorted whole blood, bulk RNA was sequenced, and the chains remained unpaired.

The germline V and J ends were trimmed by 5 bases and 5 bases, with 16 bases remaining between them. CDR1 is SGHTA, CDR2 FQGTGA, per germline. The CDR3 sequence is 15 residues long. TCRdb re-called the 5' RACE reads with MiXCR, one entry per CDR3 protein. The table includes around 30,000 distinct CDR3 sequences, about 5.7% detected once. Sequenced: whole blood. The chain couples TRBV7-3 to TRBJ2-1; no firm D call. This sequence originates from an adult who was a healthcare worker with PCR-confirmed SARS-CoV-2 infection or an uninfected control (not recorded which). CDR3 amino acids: CASSPETLGNNEQFF. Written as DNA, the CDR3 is TGTGCCAGCAGCCCGGAGACCCTCGGAAACAATGAGCAGTTCTTC.